This T cell receptor beta chain was captured by sequencing in a study of graft-versus-host responses after intestinal transplantation. Some clones are missing from TCRdb's copy, which holds only in-frame ones; the method was immunoSEQ multiplex PCR. The sample yields 20,000 to 25,000 clones, roughly four fifths seen once. The CDR3 length is 15 residues. Germline V lookup: CDR1 MGHRA, CDR2 YSYEKL. With 1 base removed from V and 3 bases from J, the gap between germline ends came to 10 bases. On this clone: What it binds is not known.

This TCR came from a human donor who was the organ donor for an intestinal transplant. This chain uses TRBV4-1 with TRBJ1-5, with D perhaps matching TRBD1 (6 bases). The sequencing here drew on unstimulated CD8+ T cells sorted from spleen or lymph node cells, taken before transplant. CDR3 nucleotides: TGCGCCAGCAGCCAAGGGACAGCCTACAATCAGCCCCAGCATTTT. Translation: CASSQGTAYNQPQHF.